Presented here are 24 T cell receptor beta chains from one specimen sequenced in a study of control samples from healthy donors and cancer patients. Sequenced by immunoSEQ multiplex PCR; TCRdb stores in-frame clones only, minus some. Of about 160,000 clones listed, roughly 94% were seen once; the top ten hold around 13%. Sequenced: PBMCs. These TCRs come from a man aged 60 to 75 with colorectal cancer.

The chain recombines TRBV5-1 with TRBJ1-2, with 8 bases lining up with TRBD1. V lost 7 bases, J lost 6 bases, and 8 bases stayed unmatched. CDR1 is SGHRS, CDR2 YFSETQ, per germline. The CDR3 consists of 13 residues. The CDR3 coding sequence is TGCGCCAGCGGGTTTACAGGGGGAAATGGCTACACCTTC. This codes for CASGFTGGNGYTF.

This clone appeared a few times. The V call is TRBV6-5, the J call TRBJ1-5; D may be TRBD1 (5 bases). The CDR3 is made up of 15 amino acids. V was shortened by 6 bases and J by 4 bases, with 16 bases between the two germline ends. Germline V CDR1 and CDR2: MNHEY, SVGAGI. The CDR3 here is CASRIRAAPNQPQHF. Written as DNA, the CDR3 is TGTGCCAGCAGGATCAGGGCGGCCCCTAATCAGCCCCAGCATTTT.

The chain joins TRBV5-1 to TRBJ1-1, with 7 bases identical to TRBD1. The CDR3 totals 15 residues. With V trimmed by 3 bases and J by 0 bases, 5 bases remained unmatched. The germline CDR1 and CDR2 sequences are SGHRS and YFSETQ. CDR3 sequence reads: CASSSLRGLNTEAFF. DNA of the CDR3: TGCGCCAGCAGCTCCCTTAGGGGGCTGAACACTGAAGCTTTCTTT.

In its sample, this clone was seen once. This chain joins TRBV5-1 and TRBJ2-1; 7 nucleotides match TRBD2. The CDR3 consists of 15 residues. Germline CDR1 and CDR2: SGHRS and YFSETQ. Losses at the gene ends were 1 base for V and 1 base for J; bases not matched to a gene: 2. The CDR3 sequence: CASSLSGGSYNEQFF. The CDR3 DNA sequence: TGCGCCAGCAGCTTGTCCGGGGGGTCCTACAATGAGCAGTTCTTC.

This chain connects TRBV9 to TRBJ2-2; D is ambiguous. V was pared by 2 bases and J by 1 base, with 6 bases between. Looked up from germline, CDR1 is SGDLS and CDR2 is YYNGEE. The CDR3 runs to 14 residues. In DNA form, the CDR3 reads TGTGCCAGCAGCGTTATCGGGAACACCGGGGAGCTGTTTTTT. Protein product: CASSVIGNTGELFF.

The genes are TRBV6-4 and TRBJ1-1; the D is unclear. In germline, CDR1 is MRHNA, CDR2 SNTAGT. The CDR3 extends over 14 amino acids. The ends were cut back, 6 bases at V and 4 bases at J, with 15 bases in the middle. Written as DNA, the CDR3 is TGTGCCAGCAGGACCGGGTCTCGGGGCACTGAAGCTTTCTTT. This codes for CASRTGSRGTEAFF.

This chain links TRBV6-5 with TRBJ2-7, with 8 bases fitting TRBD1. V trimming: 5 bases; J trimming: 4 bases; junction bases outside the gene matches: 4. CDR3 length: 13 residues. Per germline, CDR1 MNHEY and CDR2 SVGAGI. The DNA for the CDR3 is TGTGCCAGCAGTCGCCGGGACAGGTACGAGCAGTACTTC. It codes for CASSRRDRYEQYF.

This chain joins TRBV4-1 and TRBJ2-5; D possibly corresponds to TRBD1 (5 bases). V was shortened by 0 bases and J by 5 bases, with 16 bases between the two germline ends. There are 16 residues in the CDR3. The germline V gene encodes CDR1 MGHRA and CDR2 YSYEKL. CDR3 DNA: TGCGCCAGCAGCCAAGATCTTGTAAGGGGCAGGGAGACCCAGTACTTC. It yields the protein CASSQDLVRGRETQYF.

The chain employs TRBV19 and TRBJ2-7; 10 bases align to TRBD1. Looked up from germline, CDR1 is LNHDA and CDR2 is SQIVND (reference sequence). The CDR3 length is 14 residues. The V segment lost 3 bases and the J segment 5 bases; nucleotides outside the gene matches: 4. The CDR3 DNA reads as TGTGCCAGTAGTATCCGGGACAGGGGCCACGAGCAGTACTTC. It translates to CASSIRDRGHEQYF.

The J gene is TRBJ1-5, the V gene TRBV5-4; D is possibly TRBD1 (6 bases). V lost 2 bases and J lost 3, with 9 bases in between. This CDR3 has 14 residues. Germline V CDR1 and CDR2: SGHNT, YYREEE (reference sequence). CDR3 sequence: CASSLQGTNQPQHF. Written as DNA, the CDR3 is TGTGCCAGCAGCTTACAGGGAACCAATCAGCCCCAGCATTTT.

The chain couples TRBV4-1 to TRBJ1-2, with D tentatively TRBD1 (6 bases). V lost 5 bases to trimming and J lost 6 bases, with 16 bases between them. CDR1 and CDR2 from the germline V gene are MGHRA and YSYEKL. The CDR3 is 14 amino acids. Here the CDR3 reads CASSNTRGSDGYTF. CDR3 DNA sequence: TGCGCCAGCAGCAATACCAGGGGTTCGGATGGCTACACCTTC.

V and J are TRBV15 and TRBJ2-7; D might be TRBD1 or TRBD2, each matching 5 bases. V dropped 5 bases and J dropped 6 bases, with 14 bases sitting between them. This CDR3 comprises 13 residues. CDR1 is LNHNV and CDR2 is YYDKDF in the germline V gene (reference sequence). The CDR3, as DNA: TGTGCCACCAGCTTGAGGGGTTACGGCGAGCAGTACTTC. Its translation is CATSLRGYGEQYF. The full variable domain, rest sourced from reference TRBV15 and TRBJ2-7, is DAMVIQNPRYQVTQFGKPVTLSCSQTLNHNVMYWYQQKSSQAPKLLFHYYDKDFNNEADTPDNFQSRRPNTSFCFLDIRSPGLGDTAMYLCATSLRGYGEQYFGPGTRLTVT.

Written as DNA, the CDR3 is TGTGCCAGCAGCCACGGTGGAGGCTACACCTTC. Translated, it gives CASSHGGGYTF. The V and J genes are TRBV3-1 (or the pseudogene TRBV3-2) and TRBJ1-2, with D unclear. V lost 3 bases, J lost 8 bases, and 7 bases lay in between. In germline, CDR1 is LGHDT, CDR2 YNNKEL (reference sequence). The CDR3 contains 11 residues.

This clone was observed a few times. The chain has TRBV5-1 and TRBJ1-1; TRBD1 aligns across 8 bases. Trimming removed 4 bases from V and 0 bases from J; junction bases left unmatched: 11. The germline gives CDR1 SGHRS, CDR2 YFSETQ. The CDR3 extends over 17 amino acids. This CDR3 reads CASSSFYRGRMNTEAFF. The CDR3 DNA sequence: TGCGCCAGCAGCAGTTTTTACAGGGGGAGAATGAACACTGAAGCTTTCTTT.

The V gene is TRBV5-1, the J gene TRBJ1-6, with 7 bases aligning to TRBD1. The CDR3 is 16 amino acids. Trimming cost V 0 bases and J 8 bases; bases outside gene matches: 8. Germline loops: CDR1 SGHRS, CDR2 YFSETQ. The CDR3 DNA sequence: TGCGCCAGCAGCTTGGGGGGACAGCCTGGTGATTCACCCCTCCACTTT. Protein: CASSLGGQPGDSPLHF.

The chain is built from TRBV19 and TRBJ1-5; D ambiguous. The CDR3 runs to 15 residues. The germline CDR1 and CDR2 sequences are LNHDA and SQIVND (reference sequence). V lost 3 bases and J 0 bases, leaving 9 bases between the germline ends. This chain's CDR3 is CASSIGGSSNQPQHF. The CDR3 DNA is TGTGCCAGTAGTATCGGCGGTAGTAGCAATCAGCCCCAGCATTTT.

The chain has TRBV7-6 and TRBJ2-5; D is unclear. Trimming removed 0 bases from V and 2 bases from J, with 13 bases in between. The V gene's germline CDR1 is SGHVS and CDR2 FNYEAQ. The CDR3 runs to 16 residues. This chain's CDR3 is CASSLAPNRDQETQYF. The DNA for the CDR3 is TGTGCCAGCAGCTTAGCTCCGAATAGGGATCAAGAGACCCAGTACTTC.

The V call is TRBV4-1, the J call TRBJ2-2; 7 positions agree with TRBD1. The V gene's germline CDR1 is MGHRA and CDR2 YSYEKL. V gave up 10 bases and J gave up 0 bases; unmatched junction bases: 8. This CDR3 region has 15 residues. The CDR3 DNA follows: TGCGCCACCTCGTACGGGACAGCGAACACCGGGGAGCTGTTTTTT. Protein product: CATSYGTANTGELFF.

The chain joins TRBV3-1 (or the pseudogene TRBV3-2) to TRBJ2-3; 10 bases fit TRBD2. In germline, CDR1 is LGHDT, CDR2 YNNKEL (reference sequence). The CDR3 totals 15 residues. The V segment lost 8 bases and the J segment 7 bases; nucleotides outside the gene matches: 12. CDR3 in amino acids: CASSWFERGGNTQYF. Written as DNA, the CDR3 is TGTGCCAGCTCTTGGTTTGAGCGGGGGGGAAATACGCAGTATTTT.

This clone was recorded only once. The CDR3 coding sequence is TGTGCCAGCAGTTACAGGGGAGGGGGCCAAGCTTTCTTT. Amino acid sequence: CASSYRGGGQAFF. This chain links TRBV6-2 or TRBV6-3 with TRBJ1-1, with TRBD1 matching over 7 bases. Germline V CDR1 and CDR2: MNHEY, SVGEGT. The V segment lost 2 bases and the J segment 9 bases; nucleotides outside the gene matches: 6. There are 13 residues in the CDR3.

A few counts support this clone. In nucleotides, the CDR3 is TGTGCCAGCAGCCCCCCCACGGGGCTTTTCCAAGAGACCCAGTACTTC. It specifies CASSPPTGLFQETQYF. V gene TRBV3-1 (or the pseudogene TRBV3-2) combines with J gene TRBJ2-5, with D tentatively TRBD1 or TRBD2 (5 bases each). CDR1 LGHDT and CDR2 YNNKEL come from the germline V gene (reference sequence). V was cut by 4 bases and J by 1 base, with 16 bases left in between. CDR3 length: 16 residues.

The J gene is TRBJ1-2, the V gene TRBV30; TRBD1 matches at 8 bases. Germline values: CDR1 GTSNPN, CDR2 SVGIG (reference sequence). The CDR3 loop spans 13 amino acids. The V gene end was trimmed by 5 bases and the J gene end by 4 bases; junction bases not matched to a gene: 6. This CDR3 is CAWAGQGPYGYTF. Written as DNA, the CDR3 is TGTGCCTGGGCCGGACAGGGACCCTATGGCTACACCTTC.

V is TRBV29-1 and J is TRBJ1-6; D remains ambiguous. The CDR3 runs to 12 residues. Germline-derived CDR1 and CDR2 are SQVTM and ANQGSEA. V dropped 3 bases and J dropped 9 bases, with 9 bases sitting between them. CDR3 in amino acids: CSVDFRSSPLHF. Here the CDR3 DNA reads TGCAGCGTTGATTTTCGTAGTTCACCCCTCCACTTT.

This clone was recorded only once. This chain links TRBV3-1 (or the pseudogene TRBV3-2) with TRBJ2-3; D not certain. This CDR3 spans 14 amino acids. V was cut by 0 bases and J by 3 bases, with 7 bases left in between. The germline V gene encodes CDR1 LGHDT and CDR2 YNNKEL (reference sequence). CDR3 residues: CASSQDYGTDTQYF. The CDR3 DNA is TGTGCCAGCAGCCAAGATTACGGGACAGATACGCAGTATTTT.